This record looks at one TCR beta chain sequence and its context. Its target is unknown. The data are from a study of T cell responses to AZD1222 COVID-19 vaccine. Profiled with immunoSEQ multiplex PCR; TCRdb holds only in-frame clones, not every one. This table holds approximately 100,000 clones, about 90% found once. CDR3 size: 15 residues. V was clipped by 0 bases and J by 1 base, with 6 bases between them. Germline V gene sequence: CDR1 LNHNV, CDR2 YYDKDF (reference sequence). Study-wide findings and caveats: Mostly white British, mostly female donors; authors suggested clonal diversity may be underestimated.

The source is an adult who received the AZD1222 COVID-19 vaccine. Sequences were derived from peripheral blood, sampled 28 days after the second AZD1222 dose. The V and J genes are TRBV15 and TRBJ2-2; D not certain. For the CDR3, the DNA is TGTGCCACCAGCAGAGATAACCTGAACACCGGGGAGCTGTTTTTT. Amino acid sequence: CATSRDNLNTGELFF.